This entry is about one T cell receptor beta chain. These data are taken from a study of blood T cells in healthy people across ages. On the study more broadly: With template switching, about one barcoded beta molecule was captured per two T cells.

V gave up 0 bases and J gave up 2 bases, with 10 bases separating them. Per the germline V gene, CDR1 is LGHNA and CDR2 is YNFKEQ. There are 15 residues in the CDR3. A second PCR of roughly 7 to 11 cycles used a sample-barcoded 5' primer and a J-beta primer mix. Each CDR3 protein gets one entry after TCRdb re-called the 5' RACE reads with MiXCR. The sample has about 970,000 distinct CDR3 sequences; just over 50% are singletons. This sequence was found in a woman aged 60 to 75 in good health. This rearrangement joins TRBV4-2 to TRBJ1-2; D uncertain. Material for sequencing was blood. In DNA form, the CDR3 reads TGTGCCAGCAGCCAAGATTCCCTGGGGAACTATGGCTACACCTTC. It codes for CASSQDSLGNYGYTF.